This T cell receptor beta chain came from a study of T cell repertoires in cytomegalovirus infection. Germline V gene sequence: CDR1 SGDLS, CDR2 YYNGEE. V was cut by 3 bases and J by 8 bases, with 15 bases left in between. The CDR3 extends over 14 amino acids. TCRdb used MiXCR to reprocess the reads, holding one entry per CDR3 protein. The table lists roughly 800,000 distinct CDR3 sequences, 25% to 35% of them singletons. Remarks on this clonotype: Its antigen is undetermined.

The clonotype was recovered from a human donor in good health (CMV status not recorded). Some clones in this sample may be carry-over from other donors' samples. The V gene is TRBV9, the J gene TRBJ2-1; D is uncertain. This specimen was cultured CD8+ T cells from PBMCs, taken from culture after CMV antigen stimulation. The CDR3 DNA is TGTGCCAGCAGCGGATTGGGGTCTGGCTATGAGCAGTTCTTC. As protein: CASSGLGSGYEQFF.